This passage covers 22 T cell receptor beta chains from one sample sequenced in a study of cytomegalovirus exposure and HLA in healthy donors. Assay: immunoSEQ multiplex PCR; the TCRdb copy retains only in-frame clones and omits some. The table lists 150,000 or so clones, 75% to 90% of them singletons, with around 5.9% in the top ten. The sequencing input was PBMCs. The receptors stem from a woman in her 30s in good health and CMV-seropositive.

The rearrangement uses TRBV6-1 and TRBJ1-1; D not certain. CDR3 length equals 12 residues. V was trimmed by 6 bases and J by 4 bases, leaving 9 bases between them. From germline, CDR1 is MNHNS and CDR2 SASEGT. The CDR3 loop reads CASSRGITEAFF. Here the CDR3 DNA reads TGTGCCAGCAGCAGAGGGATCACTGAAGCTTTCTTT.

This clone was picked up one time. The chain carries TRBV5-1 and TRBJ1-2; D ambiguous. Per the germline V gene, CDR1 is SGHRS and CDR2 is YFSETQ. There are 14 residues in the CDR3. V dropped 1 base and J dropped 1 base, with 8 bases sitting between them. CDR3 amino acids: CASSLLNSNYGYTF. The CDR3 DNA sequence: TGCGCCAGCAGCTTGTTAAACAGTAACTATGGCTACACCTTC.

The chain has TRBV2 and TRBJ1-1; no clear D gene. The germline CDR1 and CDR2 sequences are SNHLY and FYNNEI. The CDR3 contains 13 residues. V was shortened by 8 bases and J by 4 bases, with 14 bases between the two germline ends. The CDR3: CASGVGLATEAFF. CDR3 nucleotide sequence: TGTGCCAGCGGAGTCGGGTTGGCCACTGAAGCTTTCTTT.

The CDR3 nucleotides are TGTGCCACCAGCAAGTTGGGCCAACGGGAGGGCAATCAGCCCCAGCATTTT. Amino acid sequence: CATSKLGQREGNQPQHF. V gene TRBV15 combines with J gene TRBJ1-5; no firm D call. Trimming pared 4 bases from V and 2 bases from J, leaving 18 bases between. CDR1 and CDR2 from the germline V gene are LNHNV and YYDKDF (reference sequence). The CDR3 loop spans 17 amino acids.

The DNA for the CDR3 is TGCGCCAGCAGCTTGGATAAAGGATTCGGGGAAGAGACCCAGTACTTC. It translates to CASSLDKGFGEETQYF. The V and J genes are TRBV5-1 and TRBJ2-5, with D maybe TRBD2 (5 bases). This CDR3 contains 16 residues. Between the trimmed V and J ends, which lost 0 bases and 3 bases, there was a span of 15 bases. Germline values: CDR1 SGHRS, CDR2 YFSETQ.

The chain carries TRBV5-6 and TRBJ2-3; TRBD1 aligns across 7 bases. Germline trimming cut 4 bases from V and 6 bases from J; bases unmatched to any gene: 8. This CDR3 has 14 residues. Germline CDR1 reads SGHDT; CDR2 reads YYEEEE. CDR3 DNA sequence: TGTGCCAGCAGCATAACCGGGACAGTCGATACGCAGTATTTT. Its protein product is CASSITGTVDTQYF.

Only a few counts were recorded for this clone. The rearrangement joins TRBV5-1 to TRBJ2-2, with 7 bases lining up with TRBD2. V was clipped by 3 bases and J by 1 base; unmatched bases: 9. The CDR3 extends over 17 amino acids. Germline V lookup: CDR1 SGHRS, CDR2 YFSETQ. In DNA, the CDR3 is TGCGCCAGCAGCTCCCCCCCTAGCGGAAAGAACACCGGGGAGCTGTTTTTT. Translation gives CASSSPPSGKNTGELFF.

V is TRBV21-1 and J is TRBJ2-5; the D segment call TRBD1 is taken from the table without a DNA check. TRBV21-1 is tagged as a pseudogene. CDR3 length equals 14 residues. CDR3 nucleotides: TGTGCCAGCACCATAATGACAGGGTTTGAGGCCCAGTACTTC. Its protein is CASTIMTGFEAQYF.

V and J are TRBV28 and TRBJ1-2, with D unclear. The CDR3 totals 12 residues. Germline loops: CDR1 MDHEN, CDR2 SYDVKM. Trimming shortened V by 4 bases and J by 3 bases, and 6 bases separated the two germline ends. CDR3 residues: CASSSGYYGYTF. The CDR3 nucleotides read TGTGCCAGCAGTTCAGGTTACTATGGCTACACCTTC.

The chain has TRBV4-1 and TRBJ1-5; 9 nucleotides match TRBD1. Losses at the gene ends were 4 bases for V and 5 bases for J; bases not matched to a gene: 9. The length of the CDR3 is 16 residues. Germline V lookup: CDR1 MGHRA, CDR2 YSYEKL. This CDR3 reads CASSLFPGTGYQPQHF. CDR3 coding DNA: TGCGCCAGCAGCCTCTTCCCCGGGACAGGGTATCAGCCCCAGCATTTT.

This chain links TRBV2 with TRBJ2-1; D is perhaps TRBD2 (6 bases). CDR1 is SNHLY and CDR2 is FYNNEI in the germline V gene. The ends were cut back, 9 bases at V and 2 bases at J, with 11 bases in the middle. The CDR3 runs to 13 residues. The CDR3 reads CARGTSPYNEQFF. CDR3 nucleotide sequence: TGTGCCAGAGGGACTTCCCCCTACAATGAGCAGTTCTTC.

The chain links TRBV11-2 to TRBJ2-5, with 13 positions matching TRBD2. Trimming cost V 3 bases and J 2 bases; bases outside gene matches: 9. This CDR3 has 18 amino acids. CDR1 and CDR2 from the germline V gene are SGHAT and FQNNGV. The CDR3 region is CASSLTSGGPPVQETQYF. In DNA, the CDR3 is TGTGCCAGCAGCTTGACTAGCGGGGGGCCCCCAGTACAAGAGACCCAGTACTTC.

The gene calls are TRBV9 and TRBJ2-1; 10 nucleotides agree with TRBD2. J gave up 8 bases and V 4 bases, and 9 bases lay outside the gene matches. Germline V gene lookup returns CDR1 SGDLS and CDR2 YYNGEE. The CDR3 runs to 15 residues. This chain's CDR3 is CASSPEAGGPYEQFF. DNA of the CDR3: TGTGCCAGCAGCCCGGAAGCGGGAGGGCCCTATGAGCAGTTCTTC.

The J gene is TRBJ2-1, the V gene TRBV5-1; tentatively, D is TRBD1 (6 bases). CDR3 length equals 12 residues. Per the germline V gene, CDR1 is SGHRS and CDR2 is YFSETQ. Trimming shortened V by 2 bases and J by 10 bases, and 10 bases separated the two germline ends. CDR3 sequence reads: CASSFGDTEQFF. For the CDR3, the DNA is TGCGCCAGCAGCTTCGGGGACACAGAGCAGTTCTTC.

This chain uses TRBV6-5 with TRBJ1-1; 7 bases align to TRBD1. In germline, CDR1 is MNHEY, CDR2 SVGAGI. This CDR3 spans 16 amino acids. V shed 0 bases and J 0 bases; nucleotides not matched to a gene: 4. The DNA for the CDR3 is TGTGCCAGCAGTTACTCTGCAGGGGGTTTGAACACTGAAGCTTTCTTT. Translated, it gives CASSYSAGGLNTEAFF.

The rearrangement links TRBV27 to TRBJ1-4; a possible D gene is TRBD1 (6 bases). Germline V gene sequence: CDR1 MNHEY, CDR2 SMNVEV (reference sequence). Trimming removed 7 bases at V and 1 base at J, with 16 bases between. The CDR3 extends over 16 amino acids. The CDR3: CASNLTRQETNEKLFF. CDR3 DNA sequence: TGTGCCAGCAACCTAACAAGACAGGAAACTAATGAAAAACTGTTTTTT.

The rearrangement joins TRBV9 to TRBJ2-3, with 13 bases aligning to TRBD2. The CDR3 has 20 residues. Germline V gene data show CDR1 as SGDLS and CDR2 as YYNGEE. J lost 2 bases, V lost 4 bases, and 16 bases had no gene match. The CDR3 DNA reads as TGTGCCAGCAGCATCGGGACTAGCGGGATCAGCCGGCTCCTCACAGATACGCAGTATTTT. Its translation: CASSIGTSGISRLLTDTQYF.

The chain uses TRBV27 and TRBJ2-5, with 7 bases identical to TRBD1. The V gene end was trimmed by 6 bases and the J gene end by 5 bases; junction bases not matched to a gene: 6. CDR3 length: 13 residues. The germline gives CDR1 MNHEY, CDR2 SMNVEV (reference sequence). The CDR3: CASSSGGRETQYF. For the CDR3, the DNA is TGTGCCAGCAGCTCAGGGGGAAGGGAGACCCAGTACTTC.

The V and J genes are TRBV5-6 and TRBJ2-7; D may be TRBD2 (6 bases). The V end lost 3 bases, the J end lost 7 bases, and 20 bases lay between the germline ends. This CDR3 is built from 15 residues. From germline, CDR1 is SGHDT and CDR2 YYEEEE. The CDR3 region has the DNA TGTGCCAGCAGCTCGACCGGGACGGGACGGGAGGAGCAGTACTTC. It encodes CASSSTGTGREEQYF.

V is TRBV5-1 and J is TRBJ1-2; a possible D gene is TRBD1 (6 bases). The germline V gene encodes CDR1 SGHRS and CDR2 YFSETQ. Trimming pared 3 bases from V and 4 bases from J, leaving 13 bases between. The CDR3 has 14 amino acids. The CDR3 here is CASSSTTGTYGYTF. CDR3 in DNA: TGCGCCAGCAGCTCGACTACAGGGACCTATGGCTACACCTTC.

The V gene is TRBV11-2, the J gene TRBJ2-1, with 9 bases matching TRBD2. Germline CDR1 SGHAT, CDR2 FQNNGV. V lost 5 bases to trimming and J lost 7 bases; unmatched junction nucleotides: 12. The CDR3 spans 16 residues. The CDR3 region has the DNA TGTGCCAGCAGCCCTCTTAGCGGGAGAAAAAGGAATGAGCAGTTCTTC. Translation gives CASSPLSGRKRNEQFF.

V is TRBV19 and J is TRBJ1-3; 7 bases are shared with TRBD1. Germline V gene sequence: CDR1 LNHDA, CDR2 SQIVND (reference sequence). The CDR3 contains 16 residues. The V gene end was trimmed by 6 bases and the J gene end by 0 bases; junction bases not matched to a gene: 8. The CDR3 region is CASSDKGQSSGNTIYF. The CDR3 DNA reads TGTGCCAGTAGCGACAAGGGACAGAGCTCTGGAAACACCATATATTTT.